The clone carrying this TCR beta chain occurred many times. The data derive from a study of T cell repertoires in cytomegalovirus infection. The CDR3 contains 15 residues. Trimming stripped 5 bases from V and 4 bases from J, with 15 bases between. Germline CDR1 is MDHEN and CDR2 is SYDVKM. TCRdb reprocessed the reads with MiXCR, giving one entry per CDR3 protein. The table shows about 490,000 distinct CDR3 sequences, with about 11% occurring only once. The sequenced sample was PBMCs. The sequence came from a human donor in good health (CMV status not recorded). Some clones in this sample may be carry-over from other donors' samples. This rearrangement joins TRBV28 to TRBJ1-3; no clear D gene. The CDR3 reads CASSNRRLRGNTIYF. In DNA, the CDR3 is TGTGCCAGCAGTAACAGACGGCTCCGGGGAAACACCATATATTTT.